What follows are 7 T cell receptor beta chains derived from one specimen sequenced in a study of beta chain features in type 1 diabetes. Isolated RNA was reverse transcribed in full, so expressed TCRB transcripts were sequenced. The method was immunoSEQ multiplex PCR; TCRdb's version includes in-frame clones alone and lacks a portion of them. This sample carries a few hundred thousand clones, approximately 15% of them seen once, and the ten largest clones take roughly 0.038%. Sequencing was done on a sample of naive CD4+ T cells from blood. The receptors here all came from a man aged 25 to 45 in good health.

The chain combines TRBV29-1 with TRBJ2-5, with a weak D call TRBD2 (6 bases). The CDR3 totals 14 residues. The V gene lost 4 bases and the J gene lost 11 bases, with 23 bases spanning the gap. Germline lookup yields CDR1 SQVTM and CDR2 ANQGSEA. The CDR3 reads CSVARSGSKGAQYF. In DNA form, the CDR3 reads TGCAGCGTTGCACGTTCCGGGAGCAAGGGAGCGCAGTACTTC.

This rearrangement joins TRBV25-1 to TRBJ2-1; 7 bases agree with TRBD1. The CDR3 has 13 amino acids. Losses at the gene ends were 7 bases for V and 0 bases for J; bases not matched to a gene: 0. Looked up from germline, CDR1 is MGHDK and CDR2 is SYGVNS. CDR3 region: CASKGASYNEQFF. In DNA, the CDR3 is TGTGCCAGCAAGGGGGCCTCCTACAATGAGCAGTTCTTC.

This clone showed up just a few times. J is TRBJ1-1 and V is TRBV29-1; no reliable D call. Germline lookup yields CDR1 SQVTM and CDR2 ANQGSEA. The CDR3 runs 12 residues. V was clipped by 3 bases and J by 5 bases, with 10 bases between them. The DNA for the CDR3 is TGCAGCGTTGACGAGCGAGTAACTGAAGCTTTCTTT. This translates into CSVDERVTEAFF.

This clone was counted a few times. For the CDR3, the DNA is TGCAGCGTTGGGCTAGCGGGAGAGACCCAGTACTTC. Translating gives CSVGLAGETQYF. The J gene is TRBJ2-5, the V gene TRBV29-1; 8 bases map to TRBD2. Germline CDR1 SQVTM, CDR2 ANQGSEA. The CDR3 consists of 12 residues. With V trimmed by 4 bases and J by 4 bases, 2 bases remained unmatched. Filled out from reference TRBV29-1 and TRBJ2-5, the complete variable domain reads SAVISQKPSRDICQRGTSLTIQCQVDSQVTMMFWYRQQPGQSLTLIATANQGSEATYESGFVIDKFPISRPNLTFSTLTVSNMSPEDSSIYLCSVGLAGETQYFGPGTRLLVL.

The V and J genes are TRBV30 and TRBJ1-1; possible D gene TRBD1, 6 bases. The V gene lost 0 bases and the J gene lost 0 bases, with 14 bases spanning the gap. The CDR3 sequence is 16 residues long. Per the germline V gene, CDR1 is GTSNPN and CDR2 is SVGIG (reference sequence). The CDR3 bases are TGTGCCTGGAGTGTATTTTTAGGGACACTGAACACTGAAGCTTTCTTT. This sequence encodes CAWSVFLGTLNTEAFF.

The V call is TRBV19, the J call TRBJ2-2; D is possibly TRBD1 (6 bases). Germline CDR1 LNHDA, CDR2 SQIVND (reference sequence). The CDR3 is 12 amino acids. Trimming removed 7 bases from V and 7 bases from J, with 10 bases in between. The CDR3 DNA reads TGTGCCAGTAAACAGGGAATCGGGGAGCTGTTTTTT. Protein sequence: CASKQGIGELFF.

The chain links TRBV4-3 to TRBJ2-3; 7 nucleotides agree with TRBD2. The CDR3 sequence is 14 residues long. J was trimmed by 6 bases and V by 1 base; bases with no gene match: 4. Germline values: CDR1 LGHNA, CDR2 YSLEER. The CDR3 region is CASSQGTSLDTQYF. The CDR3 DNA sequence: TGCGCCAGCAGCCAAGGGACTAGTTTGGATACGCAGTATTTT.